This passage covers 19 T cell receptor beta chains from one sample sequenced in a study of shared clonotypes between healthy human individuals. Clones were read by immunoSEQ multiplex PCR, and TCRdb kept only the in-frame ones, dropping some. The data show about 2 million clones, roughly 96% seen once. The sequenced sample was naive CD4+ T cells sorted from blood. Subset indicated: CD45RA+ positively selected. Receptor source: a young man in good health.

The V call is TRBV4-1, the J call TRBJ1-5, with D unresolved. The CDR3 runs 14 residues. Per germline, CDR1 MGHRA and CDR2 YSYEKL. Trimming took off 2 bases at V and 9 bases at J, with 14 bases between the two ends. This CDR3 reads CASSQNPVFGPQHF. CDR3 coding DNA: TGCGCCAGCAGCCAAAATCCCGTTTTTGGGCCCCAGCATTTT.

Of note for this clone: Distinct nucleotide sequences in the sample also encode this CDR3. The J gene is TRBJ2-5, the V gene TRBV5-1; 9 nucleotides line up with TRBD1. The CDR3 has 14 amino acids. Looked up from germline, CDR1 is SGHRS and CDR2 is YFSETQ. Trimming cost V 4 bases and J 2 bases; bases outside gene matches: 3. CDR3 bases: TGCGCCAGCAGCATTGGGACAGGGCAAGAGACCCAGTACTTC. Translating it yields CASSIGTGQETQYF.

The chain recombines TRBV7-9 with TRBJ2-7; D is unresolved. Germline lookup yields CDR1 SEHNR and CDR2 FQNEAQ (reference sequence). Trimming took 3 bases from V and 6 from J, leaving 9 bases between them. The CDR3 consists of 12 residues. The CDR3 spells CASSFPGSEQYF. As DNA, the CDR3 is TGTGCCAGCAGCTTCCCGGGCTCCGAGCAGTACTTC.

This clone showed up just once. This chain links TRBV28 with TRBJ2-3; D not certain. V was cut by 4 bases and J by 4 bases, with 18 bases left in between. The germline V gene has CDR1 MDHEN and CDR2 SYDVKM. The CDR3 is 16 residues long. CDR3 coding DNA: TGTGCCAGCAGTTCCTCGGCGCGTTCGTCACCAGATACGCAGTATTTT. Protein: CASSSSARSSPDTQYF.

This chain connects TRBV19 to TRBJ2-7, with TRBD1 matching 7 bases. With 5 bases clipped from V and 2 bases from J, the junction kept 6 bases outside the gene matches. This CDR3 has 14 residues. The V gene's germline CDR1 is LNHDA and CDR2 SQIVND (reference sequence). This CDR3 is CASSEQGTAYEQYF. CDR3 DNA: TGTGCCAGTAGTGAACAGGGGACGGCCTACGAGCAGTACTTC.

This clone was seen a handful of times. This chain joins TRBV5-1 and TRBJ2-2; 7 bases fit TRBD2. Germline CDR1 SGHRS, CDR2 YFSETQ. There are 16 residues in the CDR3. V lost 1 base, J lost 0 bases, and 3 bases stayed unmatched. CDR3 loop: CASSLSGNTNTGELFF. The CDR3 DNA reads as TGCGCCAGCAGCTTGAGCGGGAACACGAACACCGGGGAGCTGTTTTTT.

The chain joins TRBV4-3 to TRBJ2-7; possible D gene TRBD1, 6 bases. The V gene's germline CDR1 is LGHNA and CDR2 YSLEER. The CDR3 length is 15 residues. The V end lost 2 bases, the J end lost 0 bases, and 11 bases lay between the germline ends. CDR3 DNA: TGCGCCAGCAGCCAATCCACAGGGAGCTCCTACGAGCAGTACTTC. Its protein product is CASSQSTGSSYEQYF.

The chain is built from TRBV2 and TRBJ2-7; D gene uncertain. V lost 4 bases, J lost 6 bases, and 16 bases lay in between. CDR3 length: 14 amino acids. Germline CDR1 and CDR2: SNHLY and FYNNEI. The CDR3, as DNA: TGTGCCAGCAGTGTTACTGCTCTTTCGGGCGAGCAGTACTTC. This translates into CASSVTALSGEQYF.

The sample holds one count of this clone. The gene calls are TRBV11-2 and TRBJ2-7, with TRBD2 matching over 9 bases. In germline, CDR1 is SGHAT, CDR2 FQNNGV. V was clipped by 0 bases and J by 5 bases; unmatched bases: 5. The CDR3 consists of 15 residues. As DNA, the CDR3 is TGTGCCAGCAGCTTAGAGCTAGCGGGGAAGAACGAGCAGTACTTC. Translated: CASSLELAGKNEQYF.

The rearrangement links TRBV28 to TRBJ1-1; TRBD1 matches at 7 bases. After removal of 4 bases from V and 2 bases from J, the junction contained 10 bases not matched to a gene. The germline V gene encodes CDR1 MDHEN and CDR2 SYDVKM. The CDR3 length is 16 residues. In nucleotides, the CDR3 is TGTGCCAGCAGTTCGGACTCCGGGACAGTCAACACTGAAGCTTTCTTT. Translating gives CASSSDSGTVNTEAFF.

The chain uses TRBV5-1 and TRBJ1-4; D remains ambiguous. The CDR3 extends over 15 amino acids. V dropped 7 bases and J dropped 4 bases, with 17 bases sitting between them. The germline V gene has CDR1 SGHRS and CDR2 YFSETQ. This chain's CDR3 is CASCSTTENNEKLFF. The CDR3 DNA reads as TGCGCCAGCTGCTCAACAACAGAGAATAATGAAAAACTGTTTTTT. Based on the CDR3 plus reference TRBV5-1 and TRBJ1-4, the full variable domain is KAGVTQTPRYLIKTRGQQVTLSCSPISGHRSVSWYQQTPGQGLQFLFEYFSETQRNKGNFPGRFSGRQFSNSRSEMNVSTLELGDSALYLCASCSTTENNEKLFFGSGTQLSVL.

The V and J genes are TRBV2 and TRBJ2-7; tentatively, D is TRBD1 (6 bases). The germline V gene encodes CDR1 SNHLY and CDR2 FYNNEI. The CDR3 runs 13 residues. Deletions cut 9 bases from V and 0 bases from J, with 12 bases between. DNA for the CDR3: TGTGCCAGTTCAACAGGGCCCTCCTACGAGCAGTACTTC. Protein product: CASSTGPSYEQYF.

The chain uses TRBV7-2 and TRBJ2-7; TRBD2 aligns across 12 bases. Trimming cost V 5 bases and J 0 bases; bases outside gene matches: 8. In germline, CDR1 is SGHTA, CDR2 FQGNSA. The CDR3 is 17 residues long. The DNA for the CDR3 is TGTGCCAGCAGCCACGGGACTAGCGGGTTTAGCTCCTACGAGCAGTACTTC. Translation gives CASSHGTSGFSSYEQYF.

The rearrangement joins TRBV6-5 to TRBJ1-1; D gene unclear. Germline V gene data show CDR1 as MNHEY and CDR2 as SVGAGI. The V gene lost 2 bases and the J gene lost 8 bases, with 9 bases spanning the gap. The CDR3 totals 12 residues. For the CDR3, the DNA is TGTGCCAGCAGTTACCGGGCAGGCGAAGCTTTCTTT. Amino acid sequence: CASSYRAGEAFF.

The genes are TRBV27 and TRBJ2-3; the match to TRBD2 covers 9 bases. Germline lookup yields CDR1 MNHEY and CDR2 SMNVEV (reference sequence). CDR3 length equals 16 residues. Losses at the gene ends were 4 bases for V and 1 base for J; bases not matched to a gene: 6. This CDR3 reads CASSSYQREGTDTQYF. The CDR3 nucleotides are TGTGCCAGCAGTTCCTATCAGCGGGAGGGCACAGATACGCAGTATTTT.

The chain is built from TRBV4-1 and TRBJ1-2; D is perhaps TRBD1 (5 bases). Per germline, CDR1 MGHRA and CDR2 YSYEKL. The V end lost 5 bases, the J end lost 8 bases, and 12 bases lay between the germline ends. This CDR3 is built from 12 residues. CDR3 sequence reads: CASSSWGSGYTF. The CDR3 DNA reads TGCGCCAGCAGCTCATGGGGGTCGGGCTACACCTTC.

The V gene is TRBV30, the J gene TRBJ2-5; perhaps TRBD1 as D (5 bases). The CDR3 totals 13 residues. In germline, CDR1 is GTSNPN, CDR2 SVGIG (reference sequence). Trimming cost V 2 bases and J 3 bases, with 10 bases left between them. In nucleotides, the CDR3 is TGTGCCTGGAGTAGCCAGGGAAAAGAGACCCAGTACTTC. Translating gives CAWSSQGKETQYF. Based on the CDR3 plus reference TRBV30 and TRBJ2-5, the full variable domain is SQTIHQWPATLVQPVGSPLSLECTVEGTSNPNLYWYRQAAGRGLQLLFYSVGIGQISSEVPQNLSASRPQDRQFILSSKKLLLSDSGFYLCAWSSQGKETQYFGPGTRLLVL.

The chain combines TRBV7-8 with TRBJ1-6; no definite D call. This CDR3 is 15 amino acids long. Looked up from germline, CDR1 is SGHVS and CDR2 is FQNEAQ. Trimming pared 5 bases from V and 8 bases from J, leaving 16 bases between. The CDR3 DNA is TGTGCCAGCAGCGCGAATTCGGCCGCCCATTCACCCCTCCACTTT. It is translated as CASSANSAAHSPLHF.

Concerning this clone itself: This specimen includes other DNA sequences encoding the same CDR3. The chain recombines TRBV5-4 with TRBJ2-2, with 13 positions matching TRBD2. After removal of 3 bases from V and 5 bases from J, the junction contained 4 bases not matched to a gene. Germline V CDR1 and CDR2: SGHNT, YYREEE (reference sequence). The CDR3 totals 16 residues. CDR3 nucleotides: TGTGCCAGCAGCTCGGGACTAGCGGGGAATACCGGGGAGCTGTTTTTT. Translating it yields CASSSGLAGNTGELFF.